The 30 T cell receptor beta chains below were found in one sample sequenced in a study of prognosis after radiotherapy for stage I lung cancer. The study amplified the TCR beta CDR3 region from genomic DNA. This amplification was carried out by two rounds of multiplex PCR. It was primers specific to each TRBV and TRBJ gene that first-round PCR used. TCRdb fed the multiplex PCR reads into MiXCR, producing one record per CDR3 protein. The sample records 9,500 to 15,000 distinct CDR3 sequences, around 50% being singletons. This specimen was PBMCs, taken before or after stereotactic body radiation therapy (not recorded which). All receptors derive from a donor aged 50 or older with non-small cell lung cancer.

In this sample, this clonotype is medium-sized. The DNA for the CDR3 is TGTGCCAGCAGTTCAACAGGGGTAGGAAACACCATATATTTT. It translates to CASSSTGVGNTIYF. This rearrangement joins TRBV27 to TRBJ1-3; TRBD1 matches 7 bases. V shed 4 bases, J shed 4 bases, and the junction held 4 bases outside the gene matches. The germline V gene encodes CDR1 MNHEY and CDR2 SMNVEV (reference sequence). The CDR3 totals 14 residues.

Comment on this clonotype: A read error is the likely source, as a far larger clone sits one nucleotide away. V and J are TRBV28 and TRBJ1-6; TRBD1 might be the D (6 bases). Trimming took off 5 bases at V and 11 bases at J, with 22 bases between the two ends. Looked up from germline, CDR1 is MDHEN and CDR2 is SYDVKM. CDR3 length equals 16 residues. For the CDR3, the DNA is TGTGCCAGCAGTCCCGCGGGCAGGGGCAGGTGGGCACCCCTCCACTTT. It yields the protein CASSPAGRGRWAPLHF.

Details on this clonotype: A read error is likely here: a far larger clone is one base away. This CDR3 reads CASRPVQAGLSSYNEQFF. The CDR3 DNA is TGTGCCAGCAGGCCTGTACAAGCCGGTCTAAGCTCCTACAATGAGCAGTTCTTC. The gene calls are TRBV6-8 and TRBJ2-1; no clear D. This CDR3 region has 18 residues. CDR1 is MNHGY and CDR2 is SAAAGT in the germline V gene. Trimming removed 6 bases from V and 0 bases from J, with 21 bases in between.

This sequence joins TRBV6-1 and TRBJ2-5; D perhaps matches TRBD2 (5 bases). The CDR3 runs to 18 residues. Germline-derived CDR1 and CDR2 are MNHNS and SASEGT. Trimming took off 6 bases at V and 7 bases at J, with 30 bases between the two ends. The CDR3 coding sequence is TGTGCCAGCAGCCCTGGGTTGGAGTTGCGGCGTCGTGGAGGGACCCAGTACTTC. It specifies CASSPGLELRRRGGTQYF.

This clonotype was detected many times. The chain employs TRBV15 and TRBJ2-3, with 7 positions matching TRBD2. Germline assignment: CDR1 LNHNV and CDR2 YYDKDF (reference sequence). The V and J ends lost 1 base and 4 bases, in that order; junction bases with no gene match: 8. This CDR3 is 16 amino acids long. Written as DNA, the CDR3 is TGTGCCACCAGCAGAGGGGGATTCACTAGCGCAGATACGCAGTATTTT. Amino acid sequence: CATSRGGFTSADTQYF.

Within the sample, this clonotype is medium-sized. In nucleotides, the CDR3 is TGTGCCAGCAGCTTACGCCGCTCTGGGGCCAACGTCCTGACTTTC. The encoded protein is CASSLRRSGANVLTF. This sequence joins TRBV7-8 and TRBJ2-6; unclear D gene. Germline CDR1 reads SGHVS; CDR2 reads FQNEAQ. Trimming took 2 bases from V and 0 from J, leaving 5 bases between them. The CDR3 is 15 residues long.

The chain employs TRBV9 and TRBJ2-7, with 7 bases aligning to TRBD1. CDR3 length equals 17 residues. CDR1 and CDR2 from the germline V gene are SGDLS and YYNGEE. V shed 4 bases, J shed 1 base, and the junction held 14 bases outside the gene matches. DNA of the CDR3: TGTGCCAGCAGCTCACCCGGGACAGTAATTACTTCCTACGAGCAGTACTTC. It encodes CASSSPGTVITSYEQYF.

This clonotype showed up just a few times. J is TRBJ2-1 and V is TRBV30; TRBD2 is a possible D gene (7 bases). CDR1 GTSNPN and CDR2 SVGIG come from the germline V gene (reference sequence). Trimming left V 2 bases short and J 8 bases short, with 25 bases between. This CDR3 spans 17 amino acids. CDR3 sequence: CAWSWGGGRSLVDEQFF. The CDR3 DNA sequence: TGTGCCTGGAGTTGGGGGGGGGGCAGGAGTTTAGTCGATGAGCAGTTCTTC.

CDR3 sequence: CASSLGGCVQPQHF. In nucleotides, the CDR3 is TGTGCCAGCAGCCTCGGGGGTTGTGTTCAGCCCCAGCATTTT. J is TRBJ1-5 and V is TRBV12-3 or TRBV12-4, with D perhaps TRBD1 (5 bases). Trimming took 6 bases from V and 6 from J, leaving 15 bases between them. This CDR3 has 14 residues.

By share, this clonotype counts as medium-sized. The chain carries TRBV20-1 and TRBJ2-1, with 11 nucleotides matching TRBD2. CDR3 length: 13 residues. CDR1 is DFQATT, CDR2 SNEGSKA, per germline (reference sequence). V trimming: 3 bases; J trimming: 8 bases; junction bases outside the gene matches: 3. The chain's CDR3 is CSARTSGNDEQFF. CDR3 DNA sequence: TGCAGTGCTAGGACTAGCGGGAATGATGAGCAGTTCTTC.

This clonotype is medium-sized (0.01 to 0.1%) within its sample. The CDR3: CSARDSVNYGYTF. The CDR3 region has the DNA TGCAGTGCTAGAGATTCGGTTAACTATGGCTACACCTTC. The chain joins TRBV20-1 to TRBJ1-2, with D uncertain. The CDR3 runs to 13 residues. V lost 0 bases to trimming and J lost 1 base, with 6 bases between them. Per the germline V gene, CDR1 is DFQATT and CDR2 is SNEGSKA (reference sequence).

This clonotype has ten or more counts. The chain couples TRBV13 to TRBJ2-4; 8 nucleotides match TRBD2. CDR3 size: 16 residues. The germline CDR1 and CDR2 sequences are PRHDT and FYEKMQ (reference sequence). With 2 bases clipped from V and 2 bases from J, the junction kept 5 bases outside the gene matches. CDR3 sequence: CASSLSGGGTKNIQYF. Here the CDR3 DNA reads TGTGCCAGCAGCTTAAGCGGGGGCGGAACCAAAAACATTCAGTACTTC.

This clonotype was detected only a few times. The rearrangement joins TRBV11-3 to TRBJ2-2; TRBD1 is a possible D gene (5 bases). CDR1 SGHNT and CDR2 YENEEA come from the germline V gene. CDR3 length equals 17 residues. The V end lost 5 bases, the J end lost 3 bases, and 19 bases lay between the germline ends. CDR3 bases: TGTGCCAGCAGCCCAGAAACCCCAGACAGCTACACCGGGGAGCTGTTTTTT. This codes for CASSPETPDSYTGELFF.

Concerning this clonotype: This may arise from a read error, as a much more abundant clone is one base away. The chain combines TRBV7-7 with TRBJ2-3; D is possibly TRBD1 (6 bases). With 1 base removed from V and 6 bases from J, the gap between germline ends came to 14 bases. This CDR3 comprises 15 residues. Germline lookup yields CDR1 SSHAT and CDR2 FNYEAQ (reference sequence). The CDR3 sequence: CASSLVGGTGDTQYF. The CDR3 bases are TGTGCCAGCAGCTTAGTAGGGGGTACCGGGGATACGCAGTATTTT.

This clonotype qualifies as medium-sized. The chain recombines TRBV19 with TRBJ1-5; D is uncertain. V was clipped by 3 bases and J by 3 bases, with 12 bases between them. The CDR3 has 15 amino acids. The germline V gene has CDR1 LNHDA and CDR2 SQIVND (reference sequence). The CDR3 DNA reads as TGTGCCAGTAGTATGTCACGCAATATCAATCAGCCCCAGCATTTT. Its protein is CASSMSRNINQPQHF.

The rearrangement uses TRBV30 and TRBJ1-2, with D possibly TRBD1 on 6 matching bases. CDR3 length: 16 amino acids. V was pared by 2 bases and J by 3 bases, with 19 bases between. Germline values: CDR1 GTSNPN, CDR2 SVGIG (reference sequence). The CDR3, as DNA: TGTGCCTGGAGTTTCGGAACCCCGGACAGCTACTATGGCTACACCTTC. Translated, it gives CAWSFGTPDSYYGYTF.

This clonotype is medium-sized. The chain links TRBV6-1 to TRBJ2-2, with D perhaps given as TRBD1 or TRBD2 (5 bases each). The germline CDR1 and CDR2 sequences are MNHNS and SASEGT. Trimming pared 4 bases from V and 3 bases from J, leaving 18 bases between. This CDR3 is 17 amino acids long. CDR3 loop: CASSVPNRGVDTGELFF. The CDR3 DNA reads as TGTGCCAGCAGTGTCCCCAACCGAGGGGTGGACACCGGGGAGCTGTTTTTT.

A note on this clonotype: It may be a read error: a sequence one base away is much more abundant. The chain joins TRBV4-1 to TRBJ1-1; 10 positions agree with TRBD1. This CDR3 has 15 residues. Germline values: CDR1 MGHRA, CDR2 YSYEKL. DNA of the CDR3: TGCGCCAGCAACCAACGGGACAGGGGTCTCGCTGAAGCTTTCTTT. Protein sequence: CASNQRDRGLAEAFF.

Within the sample, this clonotype is medium-sized. The chain recombines TRBV6-1 with TRBJ2-7; tentatively, D is TRBD1 (5 bases). V lost 2 bases to trimming and J lost 8 bases, with 16 bases between them. Germline CDR1 is MNHNS and CDR2 is SASEGT. The CDR3 is made up of 14 amino acids. CDR3 sequence reads: CASSENQDNFKQYF. The DNA for the CDR3 is TGTGCCAGCAGTGAAAATCAGGACAACTTCAAGCAGTACTTC.

As for this clonotype: One base separates it from a far larger clone, so it is likely a read error. V is TRBV6-1 and J is TRBJ2-7; D tentatively fits TRBD1 or TRBD2 (5 bases each). The germline V gene encodes CDR1 MNHNS and CDR2 SASEGT. Trimming removed 6 bases at V and 7 bases at J, with 19 bases between. The CDR3 is made up of 14 amino acids. CDR3 nucleotides: TGTGCCAGCAGGAGGGACCAATTGAACAATGAGCAGTACTTC. It encodes CASRRDQLNNEQYF.

This clonotype has only one observation. In DNA form, the CDR3 reads TGTGCCACCAGTGGGGTGGTCGGGGAGCTGTTTTTT. Residues: CATSGVVGELFF. This chain uses TRBV24-1 with TRBJ2-2; D gene uncertain. Germline CDR1 and CDR2: KGHDR and SFDVKD. The V end lost 5 bases, the J end lost 7 bases, and 7 bases lay between the germline ends. This CDR3 spans 12 amino acids.

This clonotype is medium-sized within its sample. J is TRBJ2-3 and V is TRBV6-2 or TRBV6-3; D perhaps matches TRBD2 (6 bases). Trimming took 6 bases from V and 4 from J, leaving 20 bases between them. Germline CDR1 and CDR2: MNHEY and SVGEGT. The CDR3 has 16 residues. CDR3 nucleotide sequence: TGTGCCAGCAGCCCCCTGGGGGGTTCCGGCTCAGATACGCAGTATTTT. Its translation is CASSPLGGSGSDTQYF.

By its share, this clonotype is medium-sized (0.01 to 0.1%). The rearrangement joins TRBV5-1 to TRBJ1-3, with D possibly TRBD1 on 5 matching bases. V lost 0 bases and J 4 bases, leaving 11 bases between the germline ends. Germline CDR1 is SGHRS and CDR2 is YFSETQ. The CDR3 loop spans 15 amino acids. CDR3 region: CASSLARTPGNTIYF. CDR3 in DNA: TGCGCCAGCAGCTTGGCCCGGACACCCGGAAACACCATATATTTT.

The rearrangement uses TRBV7-3 and TRBJ2-1, with 7 bases fitting TRBD2. CDR3 length equals 16 residues. Germline V CDR1 and CDR2: SGHTA, FQGTGA. V was clipped by 2 bases and J by 0 bases; unmatched bases: 4. This chain's CDR3 is CASSLDASGSYNEQFF. The CDR3 DNA follows: TGTGCCAGCAGCTTAGATGCTAGCGGCTCCTACAATGAGCAGTTCTTC.

Sample share makes this clonotype medium-sized. The genes are TRBV30 and TRBJ2-1, with 12 bases matching TRBD2. V lost 4 bases to trimming and J lost 5 bases; unmatched junction nucleotides: 3. This CDR3 is built from 14 residues. Germline values: CDR1 GTSNPN, CDR2 SVGIG (reference sequence). CDR3 coding DNA: TGTGCCTGGACCGGACTAGCGGGAAACAATGAGCAGTTCTTC. Residues: CAWTGLAGNNEQFF. The full variable domain, in which reference TRBV30 and TRBJ2-1 provide the parts outside the CDR3, is SQTIHQWPATLVQPVGSPLSLECTVEGTSNPNLYWYRQAAGRGLQLLFYSVGIGQISSEVPQNLSASRPQDRQFILSSKKLLLSDSGFYLCAWTGLAGNNEQFFGPGTRLTVL.

V gene TRBV12-3 or TRBV12-4 combines with J gene TRBJ2-2, with 15 bases that match TRBD2. Trimming cost V 6 bases and J 7 bases; bases outside gene matches: 9. This CDR3 is 17 amino acids long. The DNA of the CDR3 is TGTGCCAGCAGGCGGGGACTAGCGGGAGGAGGACGCGGGGAGCTGTTTTTT. This encodes CASRRGLAGGGRGELFF.

The chain joins TRBV5-5 to TRBJ2-7; no definite D call. The V gene lost 6 bases and the J gene lost 4 bases, with 11 bases spanning the gap. CDR1 is SGHKS and CDR2 is YYEKEE in the germline V gene (reference sequence). The CDR3 has 12 amino acids. For the CDR3, the DNA is TGTGCCAGCATCTTCTACAGATACGAGCAGTACTTC. This translates into CASIFYRYEQYF.

This clonotype occurred a few times. Just one base apart from a much larger clone, this may be a read error. This chain joins TRBV6-1 and TRBJ2-5; D possibly matches TRBD1 or TRBD2 (5 bases each). The CDR3 loop spans 13 amino acids. Germline-derived CDR1 and CDR2 are MNHNS and SASEGT. CDR3: CASRPHPEGTHYF. CDR3 DNA: TGTGCCAGCAGGCCTCACCCCGAAGGGACCCATTACTTC.

Concerning this clonotype: At one end, the junction sequence differs from germline, possibly due to a read error. The chain has TRBV24-1 and TRBJ2-7; 9 bases fit TRBD1. This CDR3 comprises 15 residues. CDR1 is KGHDR, CDR2 SFDVKD, per germline. The CDR3 spells CATGDSGTGSYEQYF. The CDR3 DNA reads as TGTGCCACCGGTGATTCCGGGACAGGGTCGTACGAGCAGTACTTC.

This clonotype was detected ten times or more. A read error is possible here, since a much larger clone lies one base away. The chain couples TRBV28 to TRBJ2-1; no clear D gene. The CDR3 spans 12 residues. Germline CDR1 MDHEN, CDR2 SYDVKM. Trimming cost V 3 bases and J 9 bases, with 9 bases left between them. The CDR3 region is CASSFSYGEQFF. In nucleotides, the CDR3 is TGTGCCAGCAGTTTTTCGTACGGTGAGCAGTTCTTC.